The 12 T cell receptor beta chains given below trace back to one sample, sequenced in a study of immune heterogeneity within non-small cell lung tumors. Template was bulk tumor genomic DNA, roughly 600 ng per sample. Several biopsies per primary tumor were taken during surgery, spaced as far apart as possible. Their non-small cell lung cancer was newly diagnosed and untreated, and the patients underwent curative surgery. Multiplex PCR was performed with 32 V and 13 J primers, and it amplified TCR beta CDR3. TCRdb re-analysed the multiplex PCR reads in MiXCR, keeping a single row per CDR3 protein. The sample includes roughly 10,000 distinct CDR3 sequences, 26% of them seen just once. What was sequenced was lung tumor tissue. These receptors all come from a woman aged 45-59 years with non-small cell lung cancer.

This clonotype was observed many times. The chain links TRBV2 to TRBJ2-5; TRBD2 matches at 8 bases. The germline V gene encodes CDR1 SNHLY and CDR2 FYNNEI. The CDR3 consists of 15 residues. V gave up 6 bases and J gave up 1 base; unmatched junction bases: 7. DNA for the CDR3: TGTGCCAGCAGGGTTCTAGCGGGCTTCCAAGAGACCCAGTACTTC. Residues: CASRVLAGFQETQYF.

This clonotype is large within its sample. This sequence joins TRBV30 and TRBJ2-7; TRBD1 matches 7 bases. The germline V gene has CDR1 GTSNPN and CDR2 SVGIG (reference sequence). This CDR3 comprises 12 residues. V was clipped by 4 bases and J by 6 bases; unmatched bases: 6. The CDR3 loop is CAWNKGAGEQYF. As DNA, the CDR3 is TGTGCCTGGAATAAGGGGGCAGGCGAGCAGTACTTC.

This clonotype was observed at least ten times. This chain joins TRBV12-3 or TRBV12-4 and TRBJ1-3, with 8 bases aligning to TRBD1. The CDR3 sequence is 15 residues long. Germline trimming cut 7 bases from V and 0 bases from J; bases unmatched to any gene: 5. CDR3: CASTPGQGSGNTIYF. Written as DNA, the CDR3 is TGTGCCAGCACCCCCGGACAGGGCTCTGGAAACACCATATATTTT.

This clonotype ranks as medium-sized. The CDR3 here is CASSEGGFNGGYTF. The DNA for the CDR3 is TGTGCCAGCAGTGAGGGGGGGTTCAACGGGGGCTACACCTTC. The chain joins TRBV6-1 to TRBJ1-2, with TRBD1 as a possible D gene (5 bases). The V gene lost 3 bases and the J gene lost 8 bases, with 16 bases spanning the gap. This CDR3 comprises 14 residues. Germline V gene lookup returns CDR1 MNHNS and CDR2 SASEGT.

This clonotype was found many times. The chain is built from TRBV28 and TRBJ2-2; no reliable D call. The germline V gene has CDR1 MDHEN and CDR2 SYDVKM. V was trimmed by 1 base and J by 2 bases, leaving 11 bases between them. The CDR3 has 16 residues. The CDR3 sequence is CASSLYPAANTGELFF. Written as DNA, the CDR3 is TGTGCCAGCAGTTTATACCCCGCGGCCAACACCGGGGAGCTGTTTTTT.

This clonotype rates as medium-sized. The rearrangement links TRBV20-1 to TRBJ2-7; D uncertain. V lost 4 bases and J 3 bases, leaving 4 bases between the germline ends. Per the germline V gene, CDR1 is DFQATT and CDR2 is SNEGSKA (reference sequence). The CDR3 has 10 residues. Here the CDR3 DNA reads TGCAGTGCTAAGAGCTACGAGCAGTACTTC. It specifies CSAKSYEQYF.

By frequency in the sample, this clonotype is medium-sized. This chain uses TRBV9 with TRBJ1-1, with a tentative D call TRBD1 (5 bases). CDR1 is SGDLS and CDR2 is YYNGEE in the germline V gene. V lost 4 bases, J lost 0 bases, and 10 bases lay in between. This CDR3 region has 14 residues. CDR3 protein: CASSPWGVNTEAFF. The CDR3 nucleotides read TGTGCCAGCAGCCCCTGGGGGGTGAACACTGAAGCTTTCTTT.

The chain combines TRBV27 with TRBJ2-3, with TRBD2 as a possible D gene (5 bases). CDR1 and CDR2 from the germline V gene are MNHEY and SMNVEV (reference sequence). Trimming removed 5 bases from V and 5 bases from J, with 11 bases in between. The CDR3 extends over 13 amino acids. CDR3 residues: CASSHRAGDTQYF. Here the CDR3 DNA reads TGTGCCAGCAGTCATAGGGCGGGAGATACGCAGTATTTT.

The rearrangement joins TRBV27 to TRBJ1-1; D perhaps matches TRBD1 (5 bases). The V end was cut by 4 bases, the J end by 5 bases, with 14 bases between. The V gene's germline CDR1 is MNHEY and CDR2 SMNVEV (reference sequence). The CDR3 sequence is 14 residues long. Here the CDR3 DNA reads TGTGCCAGCAGTTCTTCCTCGCAGGGAACTGAAGCTTTCTTT. As protein: CASSSSSQGTEAFF.

This rearrangement joins TRBV7-8 to TRBJ1-6, with 8 positions matching TRBD1. Germline V gene lookup returns CDR1 SGHVS and CDR2 FQNEAQ. The length of the CDR3 is 15 residues. The junction had 5 bases not matched to a gene; V was cut back by 5 bases and J by 5 bases. The DNA of the CDR3 is TGTGCCAGCAGCCCAGGACAGGGCAATAATTCACCCCTCCACTTT. Translating it yields CASSPGQGNNSPLHF.

Many counts were recorded for this clonotype. The chain has TRBV5-1 and TRBJ1-1; D perhaps matches TRBD1 (5 bases). Germline lookup yields CDR1 SGHRS and CDR2 YFSETQ. This CDR3 is built from 14 residues. The V end lost 4 bases, the J end lost 3 bases, and 13 bases lay between the germline ends. The DNA of the CDR3 is TGCGCCAGCAGCCCGGGGCCAGGCGACACTGAAGCTTTCTTT. This translates into CASSPGPGDTEAFF.

The chain is built from TRBV30 and TRBJ1-3, with no clear D. In germline, CDR1 is GTSNPN, CDR2 SVGIG (reference sequence). CDR3 length: 11 residues. Trimming cost V 3 bases and J 7 bases, with 7 bases left between them. CDR3 residues: CAWRVTNTIYF. The CDR3 DNA follows: TGTGCCTGGAGGGTCACCAACACCATATATTTT.